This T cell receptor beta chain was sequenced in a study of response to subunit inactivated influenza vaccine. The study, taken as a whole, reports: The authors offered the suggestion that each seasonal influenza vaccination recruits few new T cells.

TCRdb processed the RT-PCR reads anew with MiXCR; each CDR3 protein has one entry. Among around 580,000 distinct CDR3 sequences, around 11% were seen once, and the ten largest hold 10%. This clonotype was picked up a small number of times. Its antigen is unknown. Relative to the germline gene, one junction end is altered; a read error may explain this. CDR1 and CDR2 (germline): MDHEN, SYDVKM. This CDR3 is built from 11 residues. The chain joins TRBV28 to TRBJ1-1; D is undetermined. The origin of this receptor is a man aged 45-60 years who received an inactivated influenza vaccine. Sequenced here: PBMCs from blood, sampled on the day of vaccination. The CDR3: CASSLWADAFF. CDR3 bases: TGTGCCAGCAGTTTATGGGCTGACGCTTTCTTT.